Described below is a single T cell receptor beta chain sequence and its context. Its binding antigen is unknown. No per-base quality is available; no much larger clone lies one base away. For repertoire sequencing, the TCR beta CDR3 regions were amplified from RNA transcripts. HTBI primers and the Qiagen OneStep RT-PCR kit were used in a first-round RT-PCR, which was followed by a second-round multiplex PCR, size selection and purification. Libraries were sequenced paired-end with 100 bp reads on an Illumina HiSeq2000. In the source study's methods: SOAPnuke was used to process the reads, throwing out any read that had adapters, had uncalled bases, had a mean Phred below 15, or lacked an exact constant-primer or identifier match. COPE v1.2.5 was used to merge high-quality paired reads. Clonotypes were defined as unique nucleotide sequences and were aligned to IMGT TRB V, D and J references using MiTCR v1.1. The analysis was limited to V-J combinations with a frequency above 0.0001, which together covered more than 98% of repertoires. For each V-J combination, a TCR clonal expansion and chaos score was defined as the ratio of F50 clonal expansion to chaos observed in the TCRdist matrix. Welch's t-statistics and random forest were used to reduce the features to about 12 V-J combinations, which were then used as input to a naive Bayes classifier. The similarity between thyroid and blood repertoires was quantified using the Morisita-Horn index. TCRdb redid the processing of the public reads, applying fastp at Q25 and MiXCR, and retained in-frame beta chains. Rows merge per CDR3 protein into single entries with the most common DNA and genes. V and J calls and clone size were set by TCRdb, not the authors. In all, the sample holds about half a million distinct CDR3 sequences, and around 14% of those were seen once. Clones ranked in the top ten supply over 8% of the sample.

Patients with ophthalmopathy had moderately to severely active disease, with a Clinical Activity Score of 3 or more, a NOSPECS grade of 4 or more, and a disease duration of less than 3 months. Patients were excluded if they had other autoimmune diseases, uncontrolled infections, pregnancy or lactation. Diagnosis was based on clinical symptoms, serum thyroxine, TRAb, thyroid ultrasound and orbital computed tomography. Ficoll-Paque density gradient centrifugation was used to isolate PBMCs from approximately 10 ml of fresh peripheral blood. Total RNA was extracted using Trizol reagent, and RNA quality was checked on an Agilent 2100 Bioanalyzer. V ends up 4 bases short and J 9 bases short, with an unmatched junction base count of 8. CDR1 MDHEN and CDR2 SYDVKM were looked up in the germline V gene. The cysteine opens and the phenylalanine closes a CDR3 of 15 amino acids. The retained sequence is limited to the CDR3, 45 bases, with the frame set at the first base.

This record comes from a study of Graves' ophthalmopathy and Graves' hyperthyroidism (dated by TCRdb to the late 2010s). For the study in its entirety: Peripheral blood was collected at initial diagnosis, prior to any treatment. The roughly 91 discovery patients were randomly divided into training and test sets at a 7:3 ratio. In total, under 150 blood samples were TCR-sequenced: around 42 ophthalmopathy, some 75 hyperthyroidism and some 17 hyperthyroidism-to-ophthalmopathy patients. To explore V-J signatures that distinguish ophthalmopathy from hyperthyroidism, a discovery set of around 100 patients was enrolled, made up of over 40 with ophthalmopathy and 55 to 65 with stable hyperthyroidism. In about six hyperthyroidism patients, T-cell repertoires of thyroid tissue and blood were compared. The study used signatures of the TCR beta repertoire to tell Graves' ophthalmopathy apart from Graves' hyperthyroidism and to predict which patients would progress to ophthalmopathy. Following sampling, methimazole starting at 30 mg daily was administered to hyperthyroidism patients, and high-dose intravenous methylprednisolone was administered to ophthalmopathy patients. An independent validation cohort comprised under 20 hyperthyroidism patients and over 15 patients who later progressed from hyperthyroidism to ophthalmopathy. Study-wide findings and limitations: Most expanded thyroid clonotypes with a frequency above 0.001 also appeared in blood, which suggests that blood repertoires may reflect the immune response in the thyroid. Sample size was not statistically predetermined, and group allocation was not concealed from the investigators. In cross-validation, the 13-signature model distinguished ophthalmopathy from stable hyperthyroidism with just over 85% sensitivity and almost 83% specificity, and in the test set the corresponding values were about 80% and 75%. In validation, the model predicted ophthalmopathy progression with about 70% sensitivity and 72% to 80% specificity; 12 predicted patients were CT-confirmed with GO in a median of 6.5 months.

Rearrangement joined TRBV28 to TRBJ2-2, and 10 bases in between align with TRBD2. Material: blood. The sequence was collected from a woman in her thirties with Graves' ophthalmopathy. Donor details come from another sample of the same person, matched by shared clones. In nucleotide form, the sequence is TGTGCCAGCAGTTCCAGCGGGAGGGCCTGGAGGGAGCTGTTTTTT. This yields the protein CASSSSGRAWRELFF.